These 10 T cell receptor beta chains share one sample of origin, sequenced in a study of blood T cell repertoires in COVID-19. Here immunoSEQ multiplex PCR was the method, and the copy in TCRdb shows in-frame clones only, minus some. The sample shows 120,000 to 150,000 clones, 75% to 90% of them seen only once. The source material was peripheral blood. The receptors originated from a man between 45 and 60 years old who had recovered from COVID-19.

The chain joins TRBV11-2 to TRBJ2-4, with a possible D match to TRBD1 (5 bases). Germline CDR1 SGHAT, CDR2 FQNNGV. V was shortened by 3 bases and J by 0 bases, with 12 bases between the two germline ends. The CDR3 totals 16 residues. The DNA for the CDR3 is TGTGCCAGCAGCTTTAGACAGAGAGTAGCCAAAAACATTCAGTACTTC. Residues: CASSFRQRVAKNIQYF.

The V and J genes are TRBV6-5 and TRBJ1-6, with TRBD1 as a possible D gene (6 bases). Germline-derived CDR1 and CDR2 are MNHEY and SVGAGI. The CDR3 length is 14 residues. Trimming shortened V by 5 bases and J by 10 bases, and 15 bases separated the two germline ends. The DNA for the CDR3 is TGTGCCAGCAGTAGCCGGGACAACGGATCACCCCTCCACTTT. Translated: CASSSRDNGSPLHF.

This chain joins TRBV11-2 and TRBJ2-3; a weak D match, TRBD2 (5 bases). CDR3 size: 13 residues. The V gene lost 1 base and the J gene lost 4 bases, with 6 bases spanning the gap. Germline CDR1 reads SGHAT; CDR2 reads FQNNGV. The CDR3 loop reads CASSLGTSDTQYF. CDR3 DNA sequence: TGTGCCAGCAGCTTAGGGACTTCAGATACGCAGTATTTT.

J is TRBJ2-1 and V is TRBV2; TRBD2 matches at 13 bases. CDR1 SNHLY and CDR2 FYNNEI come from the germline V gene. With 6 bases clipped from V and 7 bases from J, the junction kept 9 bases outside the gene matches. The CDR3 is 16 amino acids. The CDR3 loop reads CASSSDTSGGANEQFF. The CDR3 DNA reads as TGTGCCAGCAGCTCCGACACTAGCGGGGGGGCAAATGAGCAGTTCTTC.

CDR3 residues: CATSRDRGLAGPTQYF. The CDR3 DNA sequence: TGTGCCACCAGCAGAGATCGGGGTCTAGCGGGCCCGACCCAGTACTTC. The chain couples TRBV15 to TRBJ2-5; 8 bases are a match to TRBD2. Germline CDR1 and CDR2: LNHNV and YYDKDF (reference sequence). This CDR3 region has 16 residues. V was clipped by 0 bases and J by 7 bases; unmatched bases: 10.

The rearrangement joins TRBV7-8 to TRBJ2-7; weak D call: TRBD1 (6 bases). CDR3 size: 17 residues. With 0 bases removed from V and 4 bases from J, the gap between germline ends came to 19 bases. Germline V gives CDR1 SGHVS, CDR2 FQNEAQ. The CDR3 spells CASSLAVPPPGEYEQYF. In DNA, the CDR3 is TGTGCCAGCAGCTTAGCCGTTCCGCCCCCAGGGGAATACGAGCAGTACTTC.

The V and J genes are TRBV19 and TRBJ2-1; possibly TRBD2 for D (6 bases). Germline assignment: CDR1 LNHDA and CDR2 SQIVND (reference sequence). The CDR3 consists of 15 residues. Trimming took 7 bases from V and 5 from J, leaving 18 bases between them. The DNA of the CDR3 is TGTGCCAGTAAAATGGCGGGGATTAATAACAATGAGCAGTTCTTC. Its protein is CASKMAGINNNEQFF.

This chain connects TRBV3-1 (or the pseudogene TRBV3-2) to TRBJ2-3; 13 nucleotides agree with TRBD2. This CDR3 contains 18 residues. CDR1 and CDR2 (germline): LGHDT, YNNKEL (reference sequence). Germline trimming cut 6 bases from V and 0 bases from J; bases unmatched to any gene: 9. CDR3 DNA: TGTGCCAGCAGTCGCTGGACTAGCGGGGGTCGAAGCACAGATACGCAGTATTTT. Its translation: CASSRWTSGGRSTDTQYF.

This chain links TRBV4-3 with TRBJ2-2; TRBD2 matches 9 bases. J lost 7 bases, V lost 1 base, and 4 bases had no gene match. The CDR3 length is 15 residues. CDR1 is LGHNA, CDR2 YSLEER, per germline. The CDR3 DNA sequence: TGCGCCAGCAGCCAAGGCGGGGGGGCGATCGGGGAGCTGTTTTTT. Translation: CASSQGGGAIGELFF.

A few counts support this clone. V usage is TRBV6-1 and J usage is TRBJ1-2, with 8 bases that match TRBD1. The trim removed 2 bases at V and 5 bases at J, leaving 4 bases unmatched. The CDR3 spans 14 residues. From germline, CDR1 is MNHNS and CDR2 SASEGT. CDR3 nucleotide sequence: TGTGCCAGCAGTGAAAATACAGGGGGATATGGCTACACCTTC. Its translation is CASSENTGGYGYTF.